This passage covers 28 T cell receptor beta chains from one sample sequenced in a study of blood T cell repertoires in COVID-19. Sequencing used immunoSEQ multiplex PCR; TCRdb keeps in-frame clones, though not all of them. The sample shows over 30,000 clones, 88% of them seen only once. The sample taken for sequencing was peripheral blood. These receptors all stem from a human donor in a cohort sampled during active COVID-19.

The chain uses TRBV7-6 and TRBJ2-1; TRBD1 agrees at 12 bases. CDR3 length equals 17 residues. Trimming at V came to 3 bases and at J to 5 bases, leaving 8 bases not matched to a gene. Germline-derived CDR1 and CDR2 are SGHVS and FNYEAQ. The CDR3 sequence is CASSFVPGQGAHNEQFF. The CDR3 region has the DNA TGTGCCAGCAGCTTTGTTCCGGGACAGGGGGCACACAATGAGCAGTTCTTC.

CDR3 region: CASRPGGRIDTQYF. DNA for the CDR3: TGCGCCAGCAGACCAGGGGGGAGGATAGATACGCAGTATTTT. This chain uses TRBV5-1 with TRBJ2-3; D possibly corresponds to TRBD1 (7 bases). The germline V and J ends were trimmed by 5 bases and 5 bases, with 15 bases remaining between them. This CDR3 comprises 14 residues. Germline lookup yields CDR1 SGHRS and CDR2 YFSETQ. Full variable domain (missing parts from reference TRBV5-1 and TRBJ2-3): KAGVTQTPRYLIKTRGQQVTLSCSPISGHRSVSWYQQTPGQGLQFLFEYFSETQRNKGNFPGRFSGRQFSNSRSEMNVSTLELGDSALYLCASRPGGRIDTQYFGPGTRLTVL.

The rearrangement uses TRBV19 and TRBJ1-5; the match to TRBD1 covers 9 bases. V shed 6 bases and J 5 bases; nucleotides not matched to a gene: 8. This CDR3 region has 15 residues. Germline-derived CDR1 and CDR2 are LNHDA and SQIVND (reference sequence). For the CDR3, the DNA is TGTGCCAGTAGCCTGACAGGGGGAAGGGATCAGCCCCAGCATTTT. The encoded protein is CASSLTGGRDQPQHF.

The chain employs TRBV28 and TRBJ1-6; the D gene is possibly TRBD1 (6 bases). The germline V gene encodes CDR1 MDHEN and CDR2 SYDVKM. V lost 11 bases, J lost 6 bases, and 20 bases lay in between. The CDR3 loop spans 15 amino acids. DNA for the CDR3: TGTGCCTCCCAGGGGTATAACGGACCTAATTCACCCCTCCACTTT. Its translation is CASQGYNGPNSPLHF.

The CDR3 spells CASSELQRRGDNTGELFF. The DNA of the CDR3 is TGTGCCAGCAGTGAATTACAACGCCGGGGGGATAACACCGGGGAGCTGTTTTTT. J is TRBJ2-2 and V is TRBV6-1; the match to TRBD2 covers 7 bases. There are 18 residues in the CDR3. Looked up from germline, CDR1 is MNHNS and CDR2 is SASEGT. J lost 2 bases, V lost 2 bases, and 11 bases had no gene match.

The chain uses TRBV6-5 and TRBJ2-1; 8 bases are a match to TRBD1. CDR1 is MNHEY and CDR2 is SVGAGI in the germline V gene. J lost 7 bases, V lost 6 bases, and 5 bases had no gene match. The CDR3 totals 13 residues. In DNA form, the CDR3 reads TGTGCCAGCAGCGGGACAGGTCATAATGAGCAGTTCTTC. Translation gives CASSGTGHNEQFF.

The chain uses TRBV9 and TRBJ2-3; TRBD2 aligns across 9 bases. The trim removed 0 bases at V and 2 bases at J, leaving 4 bases unmatched. Germline lookup yields CDR1 SGDLS and CDR2 YYNGEE. CDR3 size: 16 residues. The CDR3, as DNA: TGTGCCAGCAGCGTAGCGGCTAGCGGGGCCACAGATACGCAGTATTTT. Its translation is CASSVAASGATDTQYF.

The V gene is TRBV5-1, the J gene TRBJ2-3, with D maybe TRBD1 (5 bases). The CDR3 has 19 amino acids. From germline, CDR1 is SGHRS and CDR2 YFSETQ. Trimming cost V 2 bases and J 1 base, with 23 bases left between them. As DNA, the CDR3 is TGCGCCAGCAGCTTTTACCCGACAGACCCGCCCCCCGGCACAGATACGCAGTATTTT. Its translation is CASSFYPTDPPPGTDTQYF.

V gene TRBV5-1 combines with J gene TRBJ2-3, with D maybe TRBD1 (5 bases). With 2 bases removed from V and 0 bases from J, the gap between germline ends came to 13 bases. From germline, CDR1 is SGHRS and CDR2 YFSETQ. The CDR3 loop spans 16 amino acids. Here the CDR3 reads CASSFVAGSSTDTQYF. CDR3 nucleotides: TGCGCCAGCAGCTTCGTGGCAGGGTCTAGCACAGATACGCAGTATTTT. The full variable domain, rest sourced from reference TRBV5-1 and TRBJ2-3, is KAGVTQTPRYLIKTRGQQVTLSCSPISGHRSVSWYQQTPGQGLQFLFEYFSETQRNKGNFPGRFSGRQFSNSRSEMNVSTLELGDSALYLCASSFVAGSSTDTQYFGPGTRLTVL.

CDR3 bases: TGTGCCAGCAGCTTGTTTAGCGACTCTGGAAACACCATATATTTT. Its translation: CASSLFSDSGNTIYF. The chain employs TRBV5-7 and TRBJ1-3; no firm D call. TRBV5-7 belongs to the ORF category, with a function that is uncertain. This CDR3 region has 15 residues. V dropped 1 base and J dropped 0 bases, with 8 bases sitting between them.

The gene calls are TRBV24-1 and TRBJ2-1, with D perhaps TRBD2 (6 bases). Trimming took 12 bases from V and 8 from J, leaving 19 bases between them. The CDR3 loop spans 13 amino acids. Per the germline V gene, CDR1 is KGHDR and CDR2 is SFDVKD. The CDR3 loop reads CASGGTSLHEQFF. CDR3 coding DNA: TGTGCCTCTGGTGGAACTAGCCTTCATGAGCAGTTCTTC.

The sample holds one count of this clone. V gene TRBV5-6 combines with J gene TRBJ2-5, with D hard to call. CDR1 and CDR2 from the germline V gene are SGHDT and YYEEEE. CDR3 size: 13 residues. V was clipped by 0 bases and J by 2 bases, with 5 bases between them. The CDR3 sequence is CASSLARQETQYF. In DNA, the CDR3 is TGTGCCAGCAGCTTGGCGCGGCAAGAGACCCAGTACTTC. Drawing the rest from reference TRBV5-6 and TRBJ2-5, the complete variable domain is DAGVTQSPTHLIKTRGQQVTLRCSPKSGHDTVSWYQQALGQGPQFIFQYYEEEERQRGNFPDRFSGHQFPNYSSELNVNALLLGDSALYLCASSLARQETQYFGPGTRLLVL.

V usage is TRBV28 and J usage is TRBJ2-2, with D possibly matching TRBD1 (6 bases). Trimming removed 6 bases at V and 0 bases at J, with 11 bases between. CDR1 MDHEN and CDR2 SYDVKM come from the germline V gene. The CDR3 is 15 residues long. The chain's CDR3 is CASRYQGTNTGELFF. In nucleotides, the CDR3 is TGTGCCAGCAGATATCAGGGGACGAACACCGGGGAGCTGTTTTTT.

The chain employs TRBV3-1 (or the pseudogene TRBV3-2) and TRBJ2-1; 11 bases match TRBD2. CDR1 LGHDT and CDR2 YNNKEL come from the germline V gene (reference sequence). The CDR3 has 15 amino acids. J lost 5 bases, V lost 6 bases, and 6 bases had no gene match. The CDR3 DNA follows: TGTGCCAGCAGAACGGGACTAGCGGCCAACAATGAGCAGTTCTTC. Translating it yields CASRTGLAANNEQFF.

This chain joins TRBV5-4 and TRBJ2-3; D perhaps matches TRBD2 (6 bases). V was cut by 3 bases and J by 2 bases, with 13 bases left in between. This CDR3 region has 15 residues. Looked up from germline, CDR1 is SGHNT and CDR2 is YYREEE (reference sequence). CDR3 nucleotides: TGTGCCAGCAGCTCCGGAGGGGATTCCACAGATACGCAGTATTTT. As protein: CASSSGGDSTDTQYF. The variable domain in full, completed from reference TRBV5-4 and TRBJ2-3, reads ETGVTQSPTHLIKTRGQQVTLRCSSQSGHNTVSWYQQALGQGPQFIFQYYREEENGRGNFPPRFSGLQFPNYSSELNVNALELDDSALYLCASSSGGDSTDTQYFGPGTRLTVL.

This chain uses TRBV10-3 with TRBJ2-2; D possibly corresponds to TRBD1 (6 bases). Germline CDR1 reads ENHRY; CDR2 reads SYGVKD. Trimming left V 3 bases short and J 5 bases short, with 7 bases between. The length of the CDR3 is 13 residues. Written as DNA, the CDR3 is TGTGCCATCAGTGAAGGGGGAACCGGGGAGCTGTTTTTT. Protein: CAISEGGTGELFF.

The V call is TRBV6-5, the J call TRBJ1-1; no firm D call. The ends were cut back, 2 bases at V and 0 bases at J, with 10 bases in the middle. CDR3 length: 15 residues. The germline gives CDR1 MNHEY, CDR2 SVGAGI. The CDR3 spells CASSYRRSMNTEAFF. CDR3 nucleotide sequence: TGTGCCAGCAGTTACCGCAGGTCAATGAACACTGAAGCTTTCTTT.

V is TRBV28 and J is TRBJ1-2; TRBD1 aligns across 10 bases. Germline V gene data show CDR1 as MDHEN and CDR2 as SYDVKM. The CDR3 sequence is 13 residues long. V was clipped by 9 bases and J by 1 base; unmatched bases: 2. This CDR3 reads CASRTGGNYGYTF. CDR3 bases: TGTGCCAGTCGGACAGGGGGTAACTATGGCTACACCTTC.

This sequence joins TRBV7-2 and TRBJ2-7; D not resolved. V gave up 5 bases and J gave up 0 bases, with 11 bases separating them. The CDR3 length is 14 residues. Per germline, CDR1 SGHTA and CDR2 FQGNSA. CDR3 nucleotide sequence: TGTGCCAGCAGCCTCTACTTAAGCTCCTACGAGCAGTACTTC. This translates into CASSLYLSSYEQYF.

CDR3 sequence (DNA): TGTGCCAGCAAGTGCCCCGCTAGGCTAGCGGGGAAGCCTCCTCGCACAGATACGCAGTATTTT. Residues: CASKCPARLAGKPPRTDTQYF. The chain has TRBV7-6 and TRBJ2-3; 9 positions match TRBD2. Trimming cost V 7 bases and J 1 base; bases outside gene matches: 24. The CDR3 covers 21 residues. In germline, CDR1 is SGHVS, CDR2 FNYEAQ. Variable domain in full (rest from reference TRBV7-6 and TRBJ2-3): GAGVSQSPRYKVTKRGQDVALRCDPISGHVSLYWYRQALGQGPEFLTYFNYEAQQDKSGLPNDRFSAERPEGSISTLTIQRTEQRDSAMYRCASKCPARLAGKPPRTDTQYFGPGTRLTVL.

This rearrangement joins TRBV18 to TRBJ1-2; D gene ambiguous. V was clipped by 0 bases and J by 0 bases, with 8 bases between them. This CDR3 is 15 amino acids long. Germline CDR1 KGHSH, CDR2 LQKENI. CDR3 amino acids: CASSPPQKPNYGYTF. In DNA, the CDR3 is TGTGCCAGCTCACCACCACAGAAACCTAACTATGGCTACACCTTC. The whole variable domain, remainder taken from reference TRBV18 and TRBJ1-2, is NAGVMQNPRHLVRRRGQEARLRCSPMKGHSHVYWYRQLPEEGLKFMVYLQKENIIDESGMPKERFSAEFPKEGPSILRIQQVVRGDSAAYFCASSPPQKPNYGYTFGSGTRLTVV.

In DNA, the CDR3 is TGCGCCAGCAGCTCACAAGGGGTAGCGGGGGGGCTAAATGAGCAGTTCTTC. Protein product: CASSSQGVAGGLNEQFF. The J gene is TRBJ2-1, the V gene TRBV4-3; 11 positions match TRBD2. Germline lookup yields CDR1 LGHNA and CDR2 YSLEER. The CDR3 extends over 17 amino acids. The trim removed 5 bases at V and 7 bases at J, leaving 13 bases unmatched.

V and J are TRBV18 and TRBJ2-3, with 9 positions matching TRBD1. CDR3 length equals 15 residues. The germline gives CDR1 KGHSH, CDR2 LQKENI. V lost 1 base to trimming and J lost 5 bases; unmatched junction nucleotides: 4. CDR3 coding DNA: TGTGCCAGCTCACCACGGACAGGGGTGAGAGATACGCAGTATTTT. It yields the protein CASSPRTGVRDTQYF.

The chain uses TRBV7-2 and TRBJ2-1; 10 nucleotides align to TRBD2. Germline CDR1 SGHTA, CDR2 FQGNSA. Trimming cost V 5 bases and J 2 bases; bases outside gene matches: 6. The CDR3 extends over 16 amino acids. The CDR3, as DNA: TGTGCCAGCAGCAGATTCCTAGCGGGGGCCTACAATGAGCAGTTCTTC. As protein: CASSRFLAGAYNEQFF.

The chain carries TRBV18 and TRBJ2-7; 8 nucleotides match TRBD1. Germline V lookup: CDR1 KGHSH, CDR2 LQKENI. Trimming took 3 bases from V and 2 from J; bases not matched to a gene: 6. The CDR3 is 15 residues long. The CDR3, as DNA: TGTGCCAGCTCACCGACAGTACAGGGGGCCTACGAGCAGTACTTC. It translates to CASSPTVQGAYEQYF.

The rearrangement uses TRBV5-1 and TRBJ2-7; perhaps TRBD2 as D (5 bases). V shed 4 bases and J shed 0 bases, with 14 bases lying between them. Germline CDR1 is SGHRS and CDR2 is YFSETQ. This CDR3 comprises 15 residues. The CDR3 DNA sequence: TGCGCCAGCAGCCCGGAGGTCGTGAGCTCCTACGAGCAGTACTTC. As protein: CASSPEVVSSYEQYF.

The J gene is TRBJ2-5, the V gene TRBV9, with D perhaps TRBD2 (6 bases). From germline, CDR1 is SGDLS and CDR2 YYNGEE. The CDR3 length is 13 residues. Trimming cost V 3 bases and J 2 bases, with 8 bases left between them. CDR3 region: CASSAAGQETQYF. CDR3 DNA: TGTGCCAGCAGCGCTGCGGGGCAAGAGACCCAGTACTTC.

The V and J genes are TRBV27 and TRBJ2-1; D call uncertain. Trimming cost V 7 bases and J 10 bases, with 17 bases left between them. This CDR3 region has 13 residues. Per germline, CDR1 MNHEY and CDR2 SMNVEV (reference sequence). CDR3 coding DNA: TGTGCCAGCACCTCCCCGCTACACGGGGAGCAGTTCTTC. This sequence encodes CASTSPLHGEQFF.